Described below is a single T cell receptor (beta chain) sequence and its context. The data derive from a study of naive and memory T cell subsets. There are 13 residues in the CDR3. After removal of 6 bases from V and 9 bases from J, the junction contained 8 bases not matched to a gene. Germline V gives CDR1 MGHDK, CDR2 SYGVNS. Both TRBC1 and TRBC2 were covered by a beta constant-region primer of two equimolar oligonucleotides. TCRdb ran MiXCR on the UMI-ligation and nested PCR reads and lists one entry per CDR3 protein. Of approximately 82,000 distinct CDR3 sequences listed, roughly 7.3% are singletons.

This TCR was sampled from a human donor in good health. Sequencing input: central memory CD4+ T cells from blood. The rearrangement joins TRBV25-1 to TRBJ2-1; 7 bases agree with TRBD2. The CDR3 sequence is CASSRGERGEQFF. The CDR3 DNA sequence: TGTGCCAGCAGCCGGGGGGAGCGAGGTGAGCAGTTCTTC.